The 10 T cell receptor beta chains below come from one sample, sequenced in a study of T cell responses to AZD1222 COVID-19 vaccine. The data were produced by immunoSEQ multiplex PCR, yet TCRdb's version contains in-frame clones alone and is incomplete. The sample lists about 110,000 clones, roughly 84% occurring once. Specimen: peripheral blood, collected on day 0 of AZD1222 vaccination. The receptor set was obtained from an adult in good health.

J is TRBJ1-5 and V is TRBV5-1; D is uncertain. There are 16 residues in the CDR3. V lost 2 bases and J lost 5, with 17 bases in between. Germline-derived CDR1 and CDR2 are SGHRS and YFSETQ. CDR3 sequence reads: CASSFPRASSHQPQHF. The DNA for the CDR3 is TGCGCCAGCAGCTTTCCGAGGGCGTCTTCTCATCAGCCCCAGCATTTT.

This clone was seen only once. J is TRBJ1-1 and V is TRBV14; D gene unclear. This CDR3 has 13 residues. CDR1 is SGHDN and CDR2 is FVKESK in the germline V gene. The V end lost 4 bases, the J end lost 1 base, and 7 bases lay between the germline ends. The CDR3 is CASSLRTNTEAFF. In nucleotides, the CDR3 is TGTGCCAGCAGCCTCCGGACGAACACTGAAGCTTTCTTT. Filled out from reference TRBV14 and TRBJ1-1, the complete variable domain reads EAGVTQFPSHSVIEKGQTVTLRCDPISGHDNLYWYRRVMGKEIKFLLHFVKESKQDESGMPNNRFLAERTGGTYSTLKVQPAELEDSGVYFCASSLRTNTEAFFGQGTRLTVV.

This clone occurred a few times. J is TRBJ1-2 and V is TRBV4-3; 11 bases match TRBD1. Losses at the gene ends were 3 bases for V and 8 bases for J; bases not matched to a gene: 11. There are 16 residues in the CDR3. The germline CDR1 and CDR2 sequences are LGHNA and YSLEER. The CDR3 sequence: CASSQGLDRGPRGYTF. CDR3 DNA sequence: TGCGCCAGCAGCCAGGGCCTGGACAGGGGGCCTCGGGGCTACACCTTC.

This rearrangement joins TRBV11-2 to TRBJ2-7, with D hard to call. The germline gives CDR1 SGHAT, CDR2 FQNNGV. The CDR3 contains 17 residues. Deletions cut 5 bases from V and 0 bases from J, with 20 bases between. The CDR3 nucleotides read TGTGCCAGCAGCCCCACCCTTGGGGTCCATCCCTCCTACGAGCAGTACTTC. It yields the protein CASSPTLGVHPSYEQYF.

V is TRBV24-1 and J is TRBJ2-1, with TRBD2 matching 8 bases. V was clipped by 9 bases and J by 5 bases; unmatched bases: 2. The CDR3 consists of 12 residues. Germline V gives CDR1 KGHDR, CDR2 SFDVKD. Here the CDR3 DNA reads TGTGCCACCGCCGGGGGGGACAATGAGCAGTTCTTC. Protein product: CATAGGDNEQFF.

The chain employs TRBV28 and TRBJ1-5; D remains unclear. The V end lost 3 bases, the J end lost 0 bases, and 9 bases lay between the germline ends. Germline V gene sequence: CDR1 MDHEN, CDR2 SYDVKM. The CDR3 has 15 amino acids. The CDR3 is CASSFDVNSNQPQHF. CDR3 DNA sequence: TGTGCCAGCAGTTTTGATGTGAATAGCAATCAGCCCCAGCATTTT.

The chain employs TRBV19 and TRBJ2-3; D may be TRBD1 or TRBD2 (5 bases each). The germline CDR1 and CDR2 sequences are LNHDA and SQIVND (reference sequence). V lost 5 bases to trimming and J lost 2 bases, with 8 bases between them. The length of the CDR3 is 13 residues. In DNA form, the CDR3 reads TGTGCCAGTAGTGCCGGGGCCACAGATACGCAGTATTTT. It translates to CASSAGATDTQYF.

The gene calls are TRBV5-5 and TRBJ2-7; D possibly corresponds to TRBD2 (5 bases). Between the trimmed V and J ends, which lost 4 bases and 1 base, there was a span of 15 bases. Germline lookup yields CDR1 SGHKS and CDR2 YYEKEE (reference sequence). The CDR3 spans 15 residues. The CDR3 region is CASSVEGLGSYEQYF. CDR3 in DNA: TGTGCCAGCAGCGTAGAAGGACTTGGATCCTACGAGCAGTACTTC.

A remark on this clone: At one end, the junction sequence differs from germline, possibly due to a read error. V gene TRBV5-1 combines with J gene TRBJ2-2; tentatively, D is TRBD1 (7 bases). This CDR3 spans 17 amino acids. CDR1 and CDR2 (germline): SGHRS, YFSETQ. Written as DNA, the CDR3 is TGCGCCACCAGCGGGTCTGCAGGGGGAGATAACACCGGGGAGCTGTTTTTT. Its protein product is CATSGSAGGDNTGELFF.

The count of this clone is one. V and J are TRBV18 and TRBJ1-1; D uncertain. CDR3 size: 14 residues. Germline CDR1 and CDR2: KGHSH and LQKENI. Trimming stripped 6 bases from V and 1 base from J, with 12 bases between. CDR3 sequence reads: CASSRQRENTEAFF. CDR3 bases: TGTGCCAGCTCCCGTCAGAGGGAGAACACTGAAGCTTTCTTT.